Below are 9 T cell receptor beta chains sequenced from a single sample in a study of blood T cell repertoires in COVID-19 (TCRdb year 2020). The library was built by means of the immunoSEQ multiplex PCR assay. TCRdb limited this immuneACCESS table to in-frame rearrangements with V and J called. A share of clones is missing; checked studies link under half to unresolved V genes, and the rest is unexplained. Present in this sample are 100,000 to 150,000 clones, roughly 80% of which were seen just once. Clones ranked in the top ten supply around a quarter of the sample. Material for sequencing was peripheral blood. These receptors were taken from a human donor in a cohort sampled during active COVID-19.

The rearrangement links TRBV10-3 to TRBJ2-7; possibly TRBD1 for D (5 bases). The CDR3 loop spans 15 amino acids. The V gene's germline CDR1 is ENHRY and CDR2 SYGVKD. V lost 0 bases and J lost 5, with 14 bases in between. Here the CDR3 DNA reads TGTGCCATCAGTGAGTCATTAGCAGGGAAGGACGAGCAGTACTTC. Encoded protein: CAISESLAGKDEQYF.

CDR3 bases: TGTGCCAGCTCACCAGAGGGGGACAACTATGGCTACACCTTC. This translates into CASSPEGDNYGYTF. The chain recombines TRBV18 with TRBJ1-2; tentatively, D is TRBD1 (6 bases). This CDR3 region has 14 residues. Germline V CDR1 and CDR2: KGHSH, LQKENI. The ends were cut back, 2 bases at V and 2 bases at J, with 9 bases in the middle.

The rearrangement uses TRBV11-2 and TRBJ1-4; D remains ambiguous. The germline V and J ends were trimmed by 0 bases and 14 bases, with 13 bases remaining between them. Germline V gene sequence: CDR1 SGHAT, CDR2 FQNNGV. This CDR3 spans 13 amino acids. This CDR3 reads CASSLDSGIRLFF. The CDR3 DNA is TGTGCCAGCAGCTTAGACTCCGGGATAAGGCTGTTTTTT.

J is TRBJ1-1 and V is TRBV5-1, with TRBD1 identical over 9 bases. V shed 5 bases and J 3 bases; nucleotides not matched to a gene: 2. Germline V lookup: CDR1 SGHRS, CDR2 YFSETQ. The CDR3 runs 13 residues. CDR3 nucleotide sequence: TGCGCCAGCAGACGACAGGGGGACACTGAAGCTTTCTTT. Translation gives CASRRQGDTEAFF.

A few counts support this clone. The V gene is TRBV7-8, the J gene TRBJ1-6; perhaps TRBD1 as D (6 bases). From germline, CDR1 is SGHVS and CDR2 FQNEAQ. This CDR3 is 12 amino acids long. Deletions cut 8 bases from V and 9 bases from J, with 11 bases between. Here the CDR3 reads CASAQGLSPLHF. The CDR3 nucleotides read TGTGCCAGCGCACAGGGCCTTTCACCCCTCCACTTT.

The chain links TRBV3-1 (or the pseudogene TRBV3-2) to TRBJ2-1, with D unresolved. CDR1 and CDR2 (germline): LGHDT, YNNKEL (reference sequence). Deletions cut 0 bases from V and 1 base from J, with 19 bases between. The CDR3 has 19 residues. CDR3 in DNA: TGTGCCAGCAGCCAAGATCAAGGCCGGGTTAACGCTTCCTACAATGAGCAGTTCTTC. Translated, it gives CASSQDQGRVNASYNEQFF.

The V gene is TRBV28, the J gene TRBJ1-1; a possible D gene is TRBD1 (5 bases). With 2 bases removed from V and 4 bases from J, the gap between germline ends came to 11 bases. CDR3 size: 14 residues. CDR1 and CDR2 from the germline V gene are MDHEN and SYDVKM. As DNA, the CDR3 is TGTGCCAGCAGTTTACCCGGGGGGTCCACTGAAGCTTTCTTT. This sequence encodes CASSLPGGSTEAFF. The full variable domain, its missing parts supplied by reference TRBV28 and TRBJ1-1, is DVKVTQSSRYLVKRTGEKVFLECVQDMDHENMFWYRQDPGLGLRLIYFSYDVKMKEKGDIPEGYSVSREKKERFSLILESASTNQTSMYLCASSLPGGSTEAFFGQGTRLTVV.

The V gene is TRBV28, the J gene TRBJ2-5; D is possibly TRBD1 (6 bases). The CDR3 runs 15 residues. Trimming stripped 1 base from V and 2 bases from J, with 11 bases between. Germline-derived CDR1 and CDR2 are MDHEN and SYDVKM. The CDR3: CASSLLAGEQETQYF. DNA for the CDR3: TGTGCCAGCAGTTTATTGGCAGGGGAACAAGAGACCCAGTACTTC.

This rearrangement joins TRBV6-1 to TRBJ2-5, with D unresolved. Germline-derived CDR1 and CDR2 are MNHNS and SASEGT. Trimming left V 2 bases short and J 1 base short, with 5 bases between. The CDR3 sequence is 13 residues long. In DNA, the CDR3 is TGTGCCAGCAGTGAAACTTTCCAAGAGACCCAGTACTTC. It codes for CASSETFQETQYF.